The following is a T cell receptor (beta chain) sequence with its context. No cognate antigen has been identified for it. One base away there is no much larger clone; base qualities are not given. Trimmed from V: 3 bases; trimmed from J: 11 bases; junction bases lacking a gene match: 18. The CDR3 holds 18 amino acids from the cysteine to the phenylalanine. The kept DNA is CDR3 alone, 54 bases in frame from the first base. Per the germline V gene, MNHNS is the CDR1 and SASEGT is the CDR2. Library preparation employed 5' RACE. The instrument was an Illumina HiSeq 2500. A second PCR of roughly 7 to 12 cycles was run with a J-beta primer mix and a sample-barcoded 5' primer. A unique molecular identifier was introduced onto each TCR beta cDNA molecule by a template-switch 5' adaptor carrying 12 random nucleotides. At least 2.5 million CDR3-containing paired-end reads were obtained from each sample. All of the RNA was converted into first-strand cDNA using the Mint cDNA synthesis kit, with a TRBC-specific oligonucleotide serving as the primer. Following uracil-DNA glycosylase treatment, a first 18-cycle PCR with universal primers M1SS and BC2_uni_R was performed on all cDNA. Regarding the original processing steps: Normalization of each sample was performed by random selection of 1 million high-quality reads, each carrying a distinct molecular identifier. Reads with shared molecular identifiers were discarded instead of being binned into consensus sequences. CDR3 identification, clonotype clustering and error correction used MiTCR with a Q25 quality threshold and the strictest error-elimination algorithm. A nonparametric unseen species model with Euler transformation was used to estimate a lower bound on total TCR beta diversity. Through fastp at Q25 and MiXCR, TCRdb rebuilt clones from the public reads, retaining in-frame beta chains. Identical CDR3 proteins give one entry, which carries the most common genes and DNA. TCRdb, rather than the study authors, made the V and J calls. This sample holds over a million distinct CDR3 sequences; 45% were observed only once. Of the sample, 18% falls within the top ten clones.

This entry comes from a study of blood T cells in healthy people across ages (dated by TCRdb to about 2015). For the study in its entirety: In model experiments, roughly one uniquely barcoded TCR beta cDNA molecule per two T cells was captured by template switching. To track age-related changes in TCR beta repertoire diversity, the study relied on deep sequencing normalized with unique cDNA molecular identifiers. Donors were grouped into four age groups: young (average approximately 15 years), middle-aged (about 38), aged (around 62) and long-lived (around 82). To avoid experimental bias, donors of different ages were randomly spread across the sequencing lanes. The study analyzed two additional independent replicas of 1 million unique cDNA reads from the same blood draw for two donors, one aged 18 to 29 and one aged 80 or older. The study at large found these results: Since profiling was done on bulk unsorted PBMCs, naive and antigen-experienced compartments could not be conclusively compared. Compared with the aged group, the long-lived group had more naive CD4+ T cells, fewer expanded clones and increased TCR diversity, suggesting age selection. Total diversity estimates from one million sequenced T cells were considered lower bounds and underestimates. Observed TCR beta diversity per million T cells fell roughly linearly with age, and a significant reduction was already apparent by age around 44. Donor CMV infection status was unknown, potentially confounding age-related changes in expanded clonotypes. Observed TCR beta diversity correlated strongly with the percentage of naive T cells measured by flow cytometry.

Systemically healthy Caucasian individuals from Russia, around 38 in total and aged roughly 6 to 100 years, were included as donors. Each donor gave around 9.9 milliliters of peripheral blood, collected into EDTA-treated Vacutainer tubes. Ficoll-Paque density-gradient centrifugation was used to isolate PBMCs, with at least 6.5 million per sample. Trizol reagent was used to extract total RNA from PBMCs, with at least 5.5 micrograms per sample. The percentages of naive CD45RAhigh/CD27high T cells were determined by flow cytometry on a PBMC aliquot from every donor. The sequence links TRBV6-1 to TRBJ2-5, with 13 bases matching TRBD2. Specimen: blood. The TCR originated in a woman aged 60 to 75 in good health. The DNA sequence follows: TGTGCCAGCAGTGATGGGCCGGGACTAGCGGGAAAAGTTATGAAGCAGTACTTC. Translated, this gives CASSDGPGLAGKVMKQYF.